The 14 T cell receptor beta chains below all came from one sample that was sequenced in a study of CD8+ T cells in alopecia areata. After isolation, RNA underwent reverse transcription to generate cDNA as the sequencing template. The method was immunoSEQ multiplex PCR; TCRdb's version includes in-frame clones alone and lacks a portion of them. The sample lists 200,000 to 250,000 clones, less than 80% seen once, with roughly 1.2% in the top ten. The sample consisted of CD4+ T cells sorted from blood, taken at week 0. The receptors were gathered from a human donor with alopecia areata.

The V call is TRBV23-1, the J call TRBJ1-2, with 7 bases that match TRBD1. TRBV23-1 belongs to the ORF category, with a function that is uncertain. The V gene end was trimmed by 7 bases and the J gene end by 3 bases; junction bases not matched to a gene: 8. CDR3 length equals 14 residues. CDR3 in DNA: TGCGCCAGCACCCAGACAGGGAAACACTATGGCTACACCTTC. This gives the protein CASTQTGKHYGYTF.

J is TRBJ1-4 and V is TRBV9; TRBD1 might be the D (5 bases). The CDR3 is 15 residues long. Trimming left V 0 bases short and J 4 bases short, with 10 bases between. CDR1 SGDLS and CDR2 YYNGEE come from the germline V gene. The CDR3 protein is CASSVEGRDNEKLFF. CDR3 DNA sequence: TGTGCCAGCAGCGTAGAAGGCAGGGATAATGAAAAACTGTTTTTT.

This chain joins TRBV7-9 and TRBJ2-1; possibly TRBD1 for D (6 bases). CDR1 is SEHNR, CDR2 FQNEAQ, per germline (reference sequence). The CDR3 consists of 16 residues. V dropped 4 bases and J dropped 4 bases, with 17 bases sitting between them. As DNA, the CDR3 is TGTGCCAGCAGCTCCCTCCGATTGACAGGATACAATGAGCAGTTCTTC. Its protein product is CASSSLRLTGYNEQFF.

This clone came up once. The chain employs TRBV15 and TRBJ2-3; D gene uncertain. V was pared by 4 bases and J by 9 bases, with 23 bases between. CDR1 LNHNV and CDR2 YYDKDF come from the germline V gene (reference sequence). The CDR3 sequence is 16 residues long. In DNA form, the CDR3 reads TGTGCCACCAGCAATCCCGCAGGACCCCCCGTGAGGACGCAGTATTTT. Translation gives CATSNPAGPPVRTQYF.

The V and J genes are TRBV5-1 and TRBJ2-2; 9 bases agree with TRBD2. Unmatched junction bases numbered 9, after V lost 4 bases and J lost 5 bases. The CDR3 length is 16 residues. Germline CDR1 is SGHRS and CDR2 is YFSETQ. CDR3: CASSPKTSGATGELFF. The CDR3 nucleotides read TGCGCCAGCAGCCCAAAGACTAGCGGAGCTACCGGGGAGCTGTTTTTT.

This clone occurred once. This chain uses TRBV5-6 with TRBJ2-7; 9 positions match TRBD1. CDR1 and CDR2 from the germline V gene are SGHDT and YYEEEE. Unmatched junction bases numbered 13, after V lost 3 bases and J lost 0 bases. The CDR3 length is 18 residues. The CDR3, as DNA: TGTGCCAGCAGCTATTTAACGGGACAGGGTCTCAGCTCCTACGAGCAGTACTTC. Encoded protein: CASSYLTGQGLSSYEQYF.

V and J are TRBV5-1 and TRBJ2-3; the D call may be TRBD1 or TRBD2 (5 bases each). CDR1 is SGHRS and CDR2 is YFSETQ in the germline V gene. Trimming took off 2 bases at V and 3 bases at J, with 13 bases between the two ends. The CDR3 runs to 15 residues. This CDR3 is CASSLRGVETDTQYF. Written as DNA, the CDR3 is TGCGCCAGCAGCTTAAGGGGAGTCGAAACAGATACGCAGTATTTT.

The chain uses TRBV20-1 and TRBJ1-1; no clear D. Trimming cost V 0 bases and J 11 bases, with 4 bases left between them. This CDR3 spans 9 amino acids. CDR1 and CDR2 from the germline V gene are DFQATT and SNEGSKA (reference sequence). CDR3 DNA: TGCAGTGCTAGAGATAGTGCTTTCTTT. As protein: CSARDSAFF.

The chain couples TRBV5-1 to TRBJ2-5, with a tentative D call TRBD1 (6 bases). CDR3 length equals 16 residues. Germline V gives CDR1 SGHRS, CDR2 YFSETQ. V was cut by 0 bases and J by 5 bases, with 17 bases left in between. In nucleotides, the CDR3 is TGCGCCAGCAGCTTGGCCGGGACACCCCAGAGGGAGACCCAGTACTTC. This translates into CASSLAGTPQRETQYF.

The rearrangement uses TRBV30 and TRBJ1-2, with D uncertain. Germline V CDR1 and CDR2: GTSNPN, SVGIG (reference sequence). This CDR3 spans 11 amino acids. V lost 7 bases and J 3 bases, leaving 9 bases between the germline ends. For the CDR3, the DNA is TGTGCCTCGTCACTGGACTATGGCTACACCTTC. Protein product: CASSLDYGYTF.

The CDR3 region has the DNA TGCGCCAGCAGCCAAGCGGTCCTAGATGGCTACACCTTC. This gives the protein CASSQAVLDGYTF. V usage is TRBV4-1 and J usage is TRBJ1-2; the D is unclear. The germline V gene encodes CDR1 MGHRA and CDR2 YSYEKL. The CDR3 totals 13 residues. V was trimmed by 1 base and J by 6 bases, leaving 9 bases between them.

Only a few counts were recorded for this clone. This chain connects TRBV15 to TRBJ1-2; D is uncertain. Germline-derived CDR1 and CDR2 are LNHNV and YYDKDF (reference sequence). Trimming stripped 0 bases from V and 5 bases from J, with 7 bases between. This CDR3 has 13 amino acids. CDR3 nucleotides: TGTGCCACCAGCAGAGACGAGAATTATGGCTACACCTTC. As protein: CATSRDENYGYTF.

V is TRBV29-1 and J is TRBJ2-1; 7 bases fit TRBD1. The CDR3 sequence is 14 residues long. Germline trimming cut 4 bases from V and 4 bases from J; bases unmatched to any gene: 7. Per the germline V gene, CDR1 is SQVTM and CDR2 is ANQGSEA. DNA for the CDR3: TGCAGCGTTGGAGGGGGCATAGAATACAATGAGCAGTTCTTC. Translation: CSVGGGIEYNEQFF.

This clone turned up a few times. The chain joins TRBV6-4 to TRBJ2-3, with a weak D call TRBD2 (7 bases). The CDR3 is made up of 14 amino acids. Germline lookup yields CDR1 MRHNA and CDR2 SNTAGT. V gave up 2 bases and J gave up 2 bases, with 8 bases separating them. Written as DNA, the CDR3 is TGTGCCAGCAGTGACGGGGGGGCCACAGATACGCAGTATTTT. Translated, it gives CASSDGGATDTQYF.